A selection of T cell receptor beta chains follows, all from one sample in a study of PD-1 blockade in classical Hodgkin lymphoma. The table came from immunoSEQ multiplex PCR; TCRdb's copy has only in-frame clones and leaves some out. The sample includes over 25,000 clones, around four fifths of them seen just once. Sequencing was performed on peripheral blood mononuclear cells (PBMCs), taken before the second cycle of nivolumab. The receptors were sampled from a human donor with classical Hodgkin lymphoma. The CDR3 runs from the conserved cysteine through the conserved F or W. The D gene is left open where the match is weak. Part of the rows lack a size; the others show once, few, many or a class for expanded clones.

>16|TRBJ2-7|TRBD1|TRBV7-9|-
TGTGCCAGCAGTCCCCGTTGGGGACAGGGGGCCTCCGAGCAGTACTTC
CASSPRWGQGASEQYF
>15|TRBJ1-1|TRBD1|TRBV16|-
TGTGCCAGCAGCCAACCGGACAGGGGGCAGGGTGAAGCTTTCTTT
CASSQPDRGQGEAFF
>14|TRBJ1-5|TRBD1|TRBV7-2|-
TGTGCCAGCAGCCGACAGGGGAACAATCAGCCCCAGCATTTT
CASSRQGNNQPQHF
>14|TRBJ2-3|TRBD2|TRBV30|once
TGTGCCAGGACTAGCGGGGGGGTCTCAGATACGCAGTATTTT
CARTSGGVSDTQYF
>13|TRBJ2-3|-|TRBV6-5|once
TGTGCCAGCAGTTATCGGCGCACAGATACGCAGTATTTT
CASSYRRTDTQYF
>19|TRBJ2-3|TRBD2|TRBV19|-
TGTGCCAGTAGTAGAACAGGTCTAGCGGGGGGTGTTCGGGCAGATACGCAGTATTTT
CASSRTGLAGGVRADTQYF
>15|TRBJ1-3|TRBD1|TRBV6-5|medium-sized
TGTGCCAGCAGTAAGACAGGGGTTGGTGGAAACACCATATATTTT
CASSKTGVGGNTIYF
>18|TRBJ2-2|TRBD1|TRBV18|-
TGTGCCAGCTCAAAGAGGGACAGACCCAACTACTTCACCGGGGAGCTGTTTTTT
CASSKRDRPNYFTGELFF
>14|TRBJ1-4|-|TRBV13|-
TGTGCCAGCAGCTTTGGGGCCAAGGGAGAAAAACTGTTTTTT
CASSFGAKGEKLFF
>14|TRBJ1-1|-|TRBV6-6|-
TGTGCCAGCAGTGGGCTCGGCCCACCCGATGAAGCTTTCTTT
CASSGLGPPDEAFF
>14|TRBJ2-4|-|TRBV5-4|-
TGTGCCAGCAGTCTTCAGGGAGTAGGAAACATTCAGTACTTC
CASSLQGVGNIQYF
>13|TRBJ2-7|-|TRBV6-1|-
TGTGCCGGGGGGGAGCGGGACACCTACGAGCAGTACTTC
CAGGERDTYEQYF
>13|TRBJ1-4|-|TRBV5-1|-
TGCGCCAGCAGCTTGACAGGGCGGGAAAAACTGTTTTTT
CASSLTGREKLFF
>14|TRBJ2-2|TRBD1|TRBV5-1|once
TGCGCCAGCAGCTGGACAGGAAACACCGGGGAGCTGTTTTTT
CASSWTGNTGELFF
>16|TRBJ2-5|-|TRBV19|-
TGTGCCAGTAGTACAGGTGACCCCCTGGGAGAGGAGACCCAGTACTTC
CASSTGDPLGEETQYF
>11|TRBJ2-2|-|TRBV11-3|-
TGTGCCAGCAGCCTCACCGGGGAGCTGTTTTTT
CASSLTGELFF
>13|TRBJ1-5|-|TRBV11-3|-
TGTGCCAGCAGCTTAGAGGAGGGTCAGCCCCAGCATTTT
CASSLEEGQPQHF
>15|TRBJ2-7|TRBD1|TRBV28|-
TGTGCCAGCAGTCCCGGGACAGGGGTGTCGTACGAGCAGTACTTC
CASSPGTGVSYEQYF
>13|TRBJ1-2|-|TRBV6-6|-
TGTGCCAGCAGTGCTGGGACGGACTATGGCTACACCTTC
CASSAGTDYGYTF
>15|TRBJ2-3|-|TRBV7-9|-
TGTGCCAGCAGCACAGATGGTGTTGGACTAGATACGCAGTATTTT
CASSTDGVGLDTQYF
>16|TRBJ1-3|-|TRBV10-3|-
TGTGCCATCAGTGAGTCCGGACCATTGGCGGGAAACACCATATATTTT
CAISESGPLAGNTIYF
>15|TRBJ2-7|-|TRBV11-3|-
TGTGCCAGCAGCTTGAACGGTCCCTCTTCGGGCGAGCAGTACTTC
CASSLNGPSSGEQYF
>13|TRBJ2-1|-|TRBV6-6|-
TGTGCCAGCAGGAAAGGGGGTTTCAATGAGCAGTTCTTC
CASRKGGFNEQFF
>15|TRBJ1-6|TRBD1|TRBV9|-
TGTGCCAGCAGCGAGAGACAGGGCTATAATTCACCCCTCCACTTT
CASSERQGYNSPLHF
>14|TRBJ1-2|-|TRBV28|-
TGTGCCAGCAGTAAGGGAGGTAGTTACTATGGCTACACCTTC
CASSKGGSYYGYTF
>12|TRBJ2-1|-|TRBV7-4|-
TGTGCCAGCAGCGGGTGGGACAATGAGCAGTTCTTC
CASSGWDNEQFF
>13|TRBJ1-3|TRBD1|TRBV28|-
TGTGCCAGCCGTGGACAGGGAGGAAACACCATATATTTT
CASRGQGGNTIYF
>15|TRBJ1-3|-|TRBV6-6|-
TGTGCCAGCAGTTATTATACAGACTCTGGAAACACCATATATTTT
CASSYYTDSGNTIYF
>15|TRBJ2-5|-|TRBV7-3|-
TGTGCCAGCAGCTTAACCCCGGGGATTAAAGAGACCCAGTACTTC
CASSLTPGIKETQYF
>13|TRBJ2-1|TRBD1|TRBV6-6|-
TGTGCCAGCAGTACGGGACAGGTTAATGAGCAGTTCTTC
CASSTGQVNEQFF
>16|TRBJ2-1|TRBD2|TRBV4-3|-
TGCGCCAGCAGCCAAGGCGTCCTAGCGGGATACAATGAGCAGTTCTTC
CASSQGVLAGYNEQFF
>13|TRBJ1-3|-|TRBV9|-
TGTGCCAGCAGCGTATTGGCTGGAAACACCATATATTTT
CASSVLAGNTIYF
>13|TRBJ1-2|TRBD1|TRBV5-1|-
TGCGCCAGCTCTGACAGGGCTAACTATGGCTACACCTTC
CASSDRANYGYTF
>12|TRBJ2-5|-|TRBV30|-
TGTGCCTGGACTCCGTTTGGGGAGACCCAGTACTTC
CAWTPFGETQYF
>14|TRBJ1-2|-|TRBV28|once
TGTGCCAGCAGTTTACCGGGGTGGAGCTATGGCTACACCTTC
CASSLPGWSYGYTF
>14|TRBJ2-1|-|TRBV19|-
TGTGCCAGTAGGAGTATGTCGAGGTACAATGAGCAGTTCTTC
CASRSMSRYNEQFF
>13|TRBJ1-1|-|TRBV5-1|-
TGCGCCAGCAGCGAGCAGGGGCGGGCTGAAGCTTTCTTT
CASSEQGRAEAFF
>15|TRBJ2-3|TRBD1|TRBV6-1|-
TGTGCCAGCAAGCGGGACAGGGTTGGCACAGATACGCAGTATTTT
CASKRDRVGTDTQYF
>13|TRBJ2-7|-|TRBV5-4|-
TGTGCCAGCAGCCGACAGGACTCCTACGAGCAGTACTTC
CASSRQDSYEQYF
>15|TRBJ2-2|TRBD2|TRBV4-3|once
TGCGCCAGCAGCTTACGGGGGGGCTGGACCGGGGAGCTGTTTTTT
CASSLRGGWTGELFF
>11|TRBJ2-7|-|TRBV20-1|-
TGCAGTGCTAGAGATCGCGATAGGCAGTACTTC
CSARDRDRQYF
>16|TRBJ2-2|-|TRBV6-5|once
TGTGCCAGCAGTTCGGAAGCGGAGACGAACACCGGGGAGCTGTTTTTT
CASSSEAETNTGELFF
>14|TRBJ2-7|-|TRBV7-5|-
TGTGTCAGAAGCTTACCACGCAGGAGGGACGAGCAGTACTTC
CVRSLPRRRDEQYF
>16|TRBJ2-7|TRBD1|TRBV5-1|-
TGCGCCAGCAGCTCCTCCCCGGGACAGAGAAGGGACGAGCAGTACTTC
CASSSSPGQRRDEQYF
>10|TRBJ2-7|-|TRBV5-3|-
TGTGCCAGAAGCTTGACAGAGCAGTACTTC
CARSLTEQYF
>14|TRBJ2-3|TRBD1|TRBV6-1|-
TGTGCCAGCAGTGGAGGGACAGGGACAGATACGCAGTATTTT
CASSGGTGTDTQYF
>15|TRBJ2-3|TRBD1|TRBV2|-
TGTGCCAGCAGTGTGTCAGGGGGTAGCACAGATACGCAGTATTTT
CASSVSGGSTDTQYF
>18|TRBJ1-6|TRBD1|TRBV19|few
TGTGCCAGTAGTATTGAAGCGCCGGGACAGGGTTTCGATTCACCCCTCCACTTT
CASSIEAPGQGFDSPLHF
>17|TRBJ1-5|TRBD1|TRBV19|once
TGTGCCAGTAGCCCCGACTGGGACAGGGATCTGAGTCAGCCCCAGCATTTT
CASSPDWDRDLSQPQHF
>14|TRBJ1-3|-|TRBV4-3|-
TGCGCCAGCAAATCGGGACATGGGTCGAACACCATATATTTT
CASKSGHGSNTIYF
>14|TRBJ2-1|TRBD2|TRBV11-2|-
TGTGCCAGCAGCTTAGGAAGTGCGGGGGGTGATCAGTTCTTC
CASSLGSAGGDQFF
>14|TRBJ1-4|-|TRBV5-1|-
TGCGCCAGCAGCGTCGGTTCAACTAATGAAAAACTGTTTTTT
CASSVGSTNEKLFF
>15|TRBJ2-7|TRBD1|TRBV7-8|-
TGTGCCAGCAGCAAGACGGACAGGGGCTCCTACGAGCAGTACTTC
CASSKTDRGSYEQYF
>14|TRBJ2-1|-|TRBV11-2|-
TGTGCCAGCAGCTTCGGACAGCAAAACAATGAGCAGTTCTTC
CASSFGQQNNEQFF
>14|TRBJ2-5|TRBD1|TRBV10-3|-
TGTGCCATCAGTAGCGGGACAGGGGAAGAGACCCAGTACTTC
CAISSGTGEETQYF
>15|TRBJ1-1|TRBD1|TRBV15|-
TGTGCCACCAGCAGAGCAAGACAGGGGGCTACTGAAGCTTTCTTT
CATSRARQGATEAFF
>15|TRBJ1-2|-|TRBV19|-
TGTGCCAGTAGCGATGGGGGTAACTATGACTATGGCTACACCTTC
CASSDGGNYDYGYTF
>15|TRBJ1-1|-|TRBV28|-
TGTGCCAGCAGTTTGGGATCCTATATGAACACTGAAGCTTTCTTT
CASSLGSYMNTEAFF
>14|TRBJ2-7|-|TRBV2|-
TGTGCCAGCAGTGAGACAACGGTAGCCAACGAGCAGTACTTC
CASSETTVANEQYF
>15|TRBJ2-5|-|TRBV27|-
TGTGCCAGCAGTTGGGGGGCGGGGGCACAAGAGACCCAGTACTTC
CASSWGAGAQETQYF